One sample yielded the 16 T cell receptor beta chains listed below, sequenced in a study of T cells in Graves' hyperthyroidism and ophthalmopathy. Amplification yielded TCR beta CDR3 regions, with RNA transcripts as the source. The HTBI primer set drove a first-round RT-PCR of the TCR CDR3. TCRdb recomputed calls from the multiplex PCR reads with MiXCR, one row per CDR3 protein. The table records around 250,000 distinct CDR3 sequences, less than 15% of them present only once. Material for sequencing was blood. These receptors came from a woman aged 40-49 years with Graves' hyperthyroidism that later progressed to Graves' ophthalmopathy.

This sequence joins TRBV7-3 and TRBJ2-2; 14 bases agree with TRBD2. Germline loops: CDR1 SGHTA, CDR2 FQGTGA. The CDR3 extends over 18 amino acids. The J segment lost 4 bases and the V segment lost 2 bases, leaving 6 bases of the junction unmatched. CDR3 sequence (DNA): TGTGCCAGCAGCTTAGGGGGGACTAGCGGGAGATTCACCGGGGAGCTGTTTTTT. It is translated as CASSLGGTSGRFTGELFF.

This clonotype was seen repeatedly, ten times or more. This sequence joins TRBV2 and TRBJ2-1, with D possibly matching TRBD2 (6 bases). Germline assignment: CDR1 SNHLY and CDR2 FYNNEI. The V gene lost 7 bases and the J gene lost 8 bases, with 9 bases spanning the gap. There are 11 residues in the CDR3. CDR3 in amino acids: CASTRRDEQFF. CDR3 coding DNA: TGTGCCAGCACTAGGAGGGATGAGCAGTTCTTC.

This clonotype was recorded many times. The gene calls are TRBV20-1 and TRBJ2-7; 10 bases map to TRBD2. Germline V gene data show CDR1 as DFQATT and CDR2 as SNEGSKA (reference sequence). V trimming: 3 bases; J trimming: 3 bases; junction bases outside the gene matches: 2. The CDR3 sequence is 13 residues long. CDR3 region: CSARTSGLYEQYF. CDR3 DNA sequence: TGCAGTGCTAGGACTAGCGGGCTCTACGAGCAGTACTTC.

This chain joins TRBV28 and TRBJ2-7; possible D gene TRBD2, 6 bases. V gave up 5 bases and J gave up 1 base, with 12 bases separating them. This CDR3 is built from 14 residues. The germline V gene has CDR1 MDHEN and CDR2 SYDVKM. The CDR3 DNA reads TGTGCCAGCAGTGACCCCGGGGGATCCTACGAGCAGTACTTC. Its translation is CASSDPGGSYEQYF.

This clonotype has ten or more counts. V usage is TRBV3-1 and J usage is TRBJ1-4; a possible D gene is TRBD1 (5 bases). Germline V gene data show CDR1 as LGHDT and CDR2 as YNNKEL (reference sequence). The CDR3 length is 16 residues. The ends were cut back, 6 bases at V and 0 bases at J, with 14 bases in the middle. The CDR3 sequence is CASRGMTVSTNEKLFF. The CDR3 DNA follows: TGTGCCAGCAGGGGGATGACAGTATCAACTAATGAAAAACTGTTTTTT. The complete variable domain, with remaining parts taken from reference TRBV3-1 and TRBJ1-4, reads DTAVSQTPKYLVTQMGNDKSIKCEQNLGHDTMYWYKQDSKKFLKIMFSYNNKELIINETVPNRFSPKSPDKAHLNLHINSLELGDSAVYFCASRGMTVSTNEKLFFGSGTQLSVL.

This clonotype was detected many times. This chain links TRBV25-1 with TRBJ2-7; 10 bases align to TRBD2. Trimming cost V 1 base and J 5 bases; bases outside gene matches: 11. Germline values: CDR1 MGHDK, CDR2 SYGVNS. The CDR3 has 17 amino acids. CDR3 loop: CASSEFVGSSGSHEQYF. CDR3 in DNA: TGTGCCAGCAGTGAATTTGTTGGGTCTAGCGGGAGCCACGAGCAGTACTTC.

The chain has TRBV9 and TRBJ2-7; D may be TRBD1 (5 bases). The CDR3 length is 17 residues. Germline-derived CDR1 and CDR2 are SGDLS and YYNGEE. V was pared by 4 bases and J by 1 base, with 21 bases between. The CDR3 spells CASSPALQGSGSYEQYF. The CDR3 DNA sequence: TGTGCCAGCAGCCCCGCCTTGCAGGGCAGTGGTTCCTACGAGCAGTACTTC.

The genes are TRBV11-2 and TRBJ2-7; 11 bases are shared with TRBD2. Unmatched junction bases numbered 13, after V lost 4 bases and J lost 5 bases. The CDR3 totals 17 residues. CDR1 is SGHAT and CDR2 is FQNNGV in the germline V gene. The CDR3 spells CASSSGGLAVGGNEQYF. The CDR3 nucleotides are TGTGCCAGCAGCTCAGGGGGACTAGCGGTAGGAGGGAACGAGCAGTACTTC.

This clonotype was observed at least ten times. The chain employs TRBV7-2 and TRBJ1-1, with a weak D call TRBD1 (5 bases). Germline V gene sequence: CDR1 SGHTA, CDR2 FQGNSA. There are 16 residues in the CDR3. Trimming took 3 bases from V and 2 from J, leaving 16 bases between them. The CDR3 loop is CASSLGTGSPNTEAFF. CDR3 nucleotides: TGTGCCAGCAGCTTGGGGACCGGGTCCCCAAACACTGAAGCTTTCTTT. Filled out from reference TRBV7-2 and TRBJ1-1, the complete variable domain reads GAGVSQSPSNKVTEKGKDVELRCDPISGHTALYWYRQSLGQGLEFLIYFQGNSAPDKSGLPSDRFSAERTGGSVSTLTIQRTQQEDSAVYLCASSLGTGSPNTEAFFGQGTRLTVV.

This clonotype was detected ten times or more. The chain has TRBV11-3 and TRBJ2-1, with 7 bases fitting TRBD2. The ends lost 1 base at V and 2 bases at J; junction bases unmatched: 2. The CDR3 length is 15 residues. Germline lookup yields CDR1 SGHNT and CDR2 YENEEA. This CDR3 is CASSLGAGAYNEQFF. CDR3 coding DNA: TGTGCCAGCAGCTTAGGGGCGGGAGCCTACAATGAGCAGTTCTTC.

This clonotype has just a few counts. One junction end does not reproduce the germline sequence, and a read error may be involved. The chain couples TRBV3-1 to TRBJ2-7; D is possibly TRBD1 or TRBD2 (5 bases each). CDR1 and CDR2 from the germline V gene are LGHDT and YNNKEL (reference sequence). The CDR3 consists of 16 residues. The CDR3 loop reads CASSQEIGTGSYVQYF. For the CDR3, the DNA is TGTGCCAGCAGCCAAGAGATTGGGACCGGCTCCTACGTGCAGTACTTC.

This chain uses TRBV6-5 with TRBJ2-3; no reliable D call. The CDR3 length is 14 residues. The germline gives CDR1 MNHEY, CDR2 SVGAGI. V was clipped by 4 bases and J by 0 bases, with 8 bases between them. The CDR3: CASSFLPSTDTQYF. The DNA for the CDR3 is TGTGCCAGCAGTTTTCTACCTAGCACAGATACGCAGTATTTT.

This clonotype was seen repeatedly, ten times or more. The chain links TRBV11-2 to TRBJ2-7; perhaps TRBD2 as D (6 bases). Germline CDR1 SGHAT, CDR2 FQNNGV. Trimming took off 1 base at V and 4 bases at J, with 11 bases between the two ends. The CDR3 consists of 14 residues. Here the CDR3 DNA reads TGTGCCAGCAGCTTAGGTGCGGGACGGTACGAGCAGTACTTC. Its translation: CASSLGAGRYEQYF.

The chain has TRBV19 and TRBJ1-2; 9 bases map to TRBD1. V shed 4 bases, J shed 8 bases, and the junction held 11 bases outside the gene matches. The CDR3 spans 15 residues. From germline, CDR1 is LNHDA and CDR2 SQIVND (reference sequence). DNA of the CDR3: TGTGCCAGTAGTACCCTCGGGACAGGGATCGGGGGCTACACCTTC. Its translation is CASSTLGTGIGGYTF.

V is TRBV4-1 and J is TRBJ2-1, with D maybe TRBD2 (6 bases). Germline-derived CDR1 and CDR2 are MGHRA and YSYEKL. V was trimmed by 0 bases and J by 8 bases, leaving 14 bases between them. The CDR3 totals 15 residues. The CDR3 bases are TGCGCCAGCAGCCAAGATCCGGGAGTTAATTATGAGCAGTTCTTC. Translated: CASSQDPGVNYEQFF.

This clonotype was counted ten times or more. This chain uses TRBV11-1 with TRBJ2-3; 10 bases fit TRBD1. This CDR3 has 17 residues. V shed 1 base, J shed 4 bases, and the junction held 8 bases outside the gene matches. Germline CDR1 reads SGHAT; CDR2 reads FQDESV (reference sequence). This CDR3 is CASSLGVGTGVADTQYF. As DNA, the CDR3 is TGTGCCAGCAGCTTAGGAGTTGGGACAGGGGTGGCAGATACGCAGTATTTT.